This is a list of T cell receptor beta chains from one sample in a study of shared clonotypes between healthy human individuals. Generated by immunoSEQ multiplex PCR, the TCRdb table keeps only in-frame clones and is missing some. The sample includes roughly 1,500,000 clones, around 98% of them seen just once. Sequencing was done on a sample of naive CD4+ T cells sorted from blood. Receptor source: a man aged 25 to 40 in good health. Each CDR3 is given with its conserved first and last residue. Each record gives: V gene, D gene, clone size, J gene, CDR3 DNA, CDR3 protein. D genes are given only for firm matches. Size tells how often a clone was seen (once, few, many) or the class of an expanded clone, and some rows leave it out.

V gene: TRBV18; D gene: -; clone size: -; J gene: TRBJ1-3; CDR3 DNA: TGTGCCAGCTCACCACCGTTAGCAGGGCATAGAAACACCATATATTTT; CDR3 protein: CASSPPLAGHRNTIYF
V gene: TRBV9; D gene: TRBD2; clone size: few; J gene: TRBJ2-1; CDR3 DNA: TGTGCCAGCAGCGTAGTAGGGACTAGCGGGCCCAATGAGCAGTTCTTC; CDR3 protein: CASSVVGTSGPNEQFF
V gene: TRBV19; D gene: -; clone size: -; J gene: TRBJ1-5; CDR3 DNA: TGTGCCAGTCAAGGACAGTTCAATCAGCCCCAGCATTTT; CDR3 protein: CASQGQFNQPQHF
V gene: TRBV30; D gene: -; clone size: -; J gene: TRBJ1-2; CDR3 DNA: TGTGCCTGGAGTTATGCCGAGATAGTTAACTATGGCTACACCTTC; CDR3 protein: CAWSYAEIVNYGYTF
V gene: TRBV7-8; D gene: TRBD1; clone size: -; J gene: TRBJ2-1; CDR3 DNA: TGTGCCAGCAGCTTAGACCTGACAGGGGGGCAGTTCTTC; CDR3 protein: CASSLDLTGGQFF
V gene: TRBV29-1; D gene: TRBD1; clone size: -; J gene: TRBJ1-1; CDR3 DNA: TGCAGCGCCCGCCAGGACAGGGAGAACACTGAAGCTTTCTTT; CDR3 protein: CSARQDRENTEAFF
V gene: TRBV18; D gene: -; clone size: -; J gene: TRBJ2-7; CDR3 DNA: TGTGCCAGCTCACCACTAATCCAGGGATGGAACGAGCAGTACTTC; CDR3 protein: CASSPLIQGWNEQYF
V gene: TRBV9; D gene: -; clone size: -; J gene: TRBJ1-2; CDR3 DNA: TGTGCCAGCAGCCCATCTACAGGGTTGGCTTCCGTTGGCTACACCTTC; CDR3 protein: CASSPSTGLASVGYTF
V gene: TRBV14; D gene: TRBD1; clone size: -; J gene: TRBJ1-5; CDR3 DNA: TGTGCCAGCAGCCTCGACCGGGACAGGAAAAATCAGCCCCAGCATTTT; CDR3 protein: CASSLDRDRKNQPQHF
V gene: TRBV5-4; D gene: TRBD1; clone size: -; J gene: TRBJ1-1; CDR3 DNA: TGTGCCAGCAGCCAAGGGACAGGGATCACTGAAGCTTTCTTT; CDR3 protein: CASSQGTGITEAFF
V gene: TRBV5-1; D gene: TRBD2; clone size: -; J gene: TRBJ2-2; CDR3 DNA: TGCGCCAGCAGCTTGGGTATGGTAGCGGGATATCCCGGGGAGCTGTTTTTT; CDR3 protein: CASSLGMVAGYPGELFF
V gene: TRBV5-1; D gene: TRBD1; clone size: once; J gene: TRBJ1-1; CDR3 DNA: TGCGCCAGCAGCTTGGGACAGGGGCCTTACACTGAAGCTTTCTTT; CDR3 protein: CASSLGQGPYTEAFF
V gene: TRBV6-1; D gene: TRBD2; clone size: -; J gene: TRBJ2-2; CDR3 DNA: TGTGCCAGCATCGTGGGAGGGTTCGGGGAGCTGTTTTTT; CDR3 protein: CASIVGGFGELFF
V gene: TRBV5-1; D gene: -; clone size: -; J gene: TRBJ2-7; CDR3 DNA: TGCGCCAGCAGCTTGGTCCTGGGGGAGCAGTACTTC; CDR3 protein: CASSLVLGEQYF
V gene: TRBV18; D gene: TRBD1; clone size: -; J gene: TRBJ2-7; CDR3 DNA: TGTGCCAGCTCACCACTTGAGACAGGGGTAATTGGGTACGAGCAGTACTTC; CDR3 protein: CASSPLETGVIGYEQYF
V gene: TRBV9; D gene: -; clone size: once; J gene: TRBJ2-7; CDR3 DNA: TGTGCCAGCAGCGTGGCCGACAGCTACGAGCAGTACTTC; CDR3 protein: CASSVADSYEQYF
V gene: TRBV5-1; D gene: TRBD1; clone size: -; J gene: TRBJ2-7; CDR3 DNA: TGCGCCAGCAGCTCGCAGGGACAGGGCTTGGGCGAGCAGTACTTC; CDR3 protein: CASSSQGQGLGEQYF
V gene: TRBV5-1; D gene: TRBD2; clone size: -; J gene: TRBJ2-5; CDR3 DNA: TGCGCCAGCAATGTCGCAGCTAGCGGGGGGGAGACCCAGTACTTC; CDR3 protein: CASNVAASGGETQYF
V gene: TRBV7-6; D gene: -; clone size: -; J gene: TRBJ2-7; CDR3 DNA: TGTGCCAGCAAAAACTTACCAGGTTCCTACGAGCAGTACTTC; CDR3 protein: CASKNLPGSYEQYF
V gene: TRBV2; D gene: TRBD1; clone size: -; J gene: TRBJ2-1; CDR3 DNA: TGTGCCAGTAACATAGCCCGGGACAGGGGGCCATCCTACAATGAGCAGTTCTTC; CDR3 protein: CASNIARDRGPSYNEQFF
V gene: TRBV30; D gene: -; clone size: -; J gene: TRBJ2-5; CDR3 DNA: TGTGCCTGGAGACAAACAGGGAACGGTGGGTCCCAGTACTTC; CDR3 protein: CAWRQTGNGGSQYF
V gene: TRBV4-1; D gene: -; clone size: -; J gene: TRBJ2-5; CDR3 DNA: TGCGCCAGCAGCCCGGGCGCCGAGGAGACCCAGTACTTC; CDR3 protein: CASSPGAEETQYF
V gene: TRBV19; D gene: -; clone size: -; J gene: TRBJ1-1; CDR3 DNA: TGTGCCAGTGGGGCCAAAAGGGGCACTGAAGCTTTCTTT; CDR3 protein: CASGAKRGTEAFF
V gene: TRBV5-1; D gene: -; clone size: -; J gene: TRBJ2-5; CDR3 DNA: TGCGCCAGCAGCCAGCAGGGGCACCAAGAGACCCAGTACTTC; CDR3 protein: CASSQQGHQETQYF
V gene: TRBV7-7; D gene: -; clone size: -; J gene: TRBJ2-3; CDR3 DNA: TGTGCTAGCAGCTTAGCGTCCCAAGATACGCAGTATTTT; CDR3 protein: CASSLASQDTQYF
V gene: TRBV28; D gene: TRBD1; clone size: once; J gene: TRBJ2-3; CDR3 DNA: TGTGCCAGCAGTCCTACAGGGGTGACCACAGATACGCAGTATTTT; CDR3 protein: CASSPTGVTTDTQYF
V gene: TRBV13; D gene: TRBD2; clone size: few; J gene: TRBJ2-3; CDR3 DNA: TGTGCCAGCAGCTTACGGGGCGGGAGCGCCGATACGCAGTATTTT; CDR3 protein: CASSLRGGSADTQYF
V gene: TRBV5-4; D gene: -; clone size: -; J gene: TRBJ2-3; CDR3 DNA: TGTGCCAGCAGCTTGGGTGGAAAAGTGGGGCAGTATTTT; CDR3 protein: CASSLGGKVGQYF
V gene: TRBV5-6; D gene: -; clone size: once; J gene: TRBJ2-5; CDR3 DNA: TGTGCCAGCAGCTTCACAGGGAGAAGGGAGACCCAGTACTTC; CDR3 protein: CASSFTGRRETQYF
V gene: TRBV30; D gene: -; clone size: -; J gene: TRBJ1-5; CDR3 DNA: TGTGCCTGGAGTAACCAGGGAAATCAGCCCCAGCATTTT; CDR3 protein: CAWSNQGNQPQHF
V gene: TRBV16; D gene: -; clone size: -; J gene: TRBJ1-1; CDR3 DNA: TGTGCCAGCAGCCTATTCCGACAGGCTTGGGGCATGAACACTGAAGCTTTCTTT; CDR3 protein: CASSLFRQAWGMNTEAFF
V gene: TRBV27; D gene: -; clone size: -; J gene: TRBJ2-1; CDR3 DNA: TGTGCCAGCAGCTACGGTCGGACAGCTTACAATGAGCAGTTCTTC; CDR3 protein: CASSYGRTAYNEQFF
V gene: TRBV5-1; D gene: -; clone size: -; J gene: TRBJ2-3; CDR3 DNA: TGCGCCAGCAGCTTGGCCATTTTGAGCGGAGGCACAGATACGCAGTATTTT; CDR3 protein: CASSLAILSGGTDTQYF
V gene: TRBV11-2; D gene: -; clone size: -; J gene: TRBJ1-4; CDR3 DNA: TGTGCCAGCAGCGCGAGACGGCAGGGAGTCGAAAAACTGTTTTTT; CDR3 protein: CASSARRQGVEKLFF
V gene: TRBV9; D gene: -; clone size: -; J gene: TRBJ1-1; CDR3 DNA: TGTGCCAGCAGCGTGAGGAGAGTGAACACTGAAGCTTTCTTT; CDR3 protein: CASSVRRVNTEAFF
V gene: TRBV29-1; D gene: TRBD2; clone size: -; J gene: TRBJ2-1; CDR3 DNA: TGCAGCGTGGATAGCGGGAGTCTCTCCAATGAGCAGTTCTTC; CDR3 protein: CSVDSGSLSNEQFF
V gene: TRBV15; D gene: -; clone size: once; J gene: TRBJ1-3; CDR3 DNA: TGTGCCACCAGCAGGTTGCGGGGGACTGGAAACACCATATATTTT; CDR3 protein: CATSRLRGTGNTIYF
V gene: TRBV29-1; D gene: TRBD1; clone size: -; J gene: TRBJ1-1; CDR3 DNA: TGCAGCGTTGTAGGGACAGGGAGGGCCCACACTGAAGCTTTCTTT; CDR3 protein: CSVVGTGRAHTEAFF
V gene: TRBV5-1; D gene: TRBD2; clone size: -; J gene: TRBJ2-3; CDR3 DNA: TGCGCCAGCAGCTCACTAGCGTCAAAGGGCACAGATACGCAGTATTTT; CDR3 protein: CASSSLASKGTDTQYF
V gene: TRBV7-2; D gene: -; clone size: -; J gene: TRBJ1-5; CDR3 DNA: TGTGCCAGCAGCCCGACCGAAAATCAGCCCCAGCATTTT; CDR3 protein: CASSPTENQPQHF
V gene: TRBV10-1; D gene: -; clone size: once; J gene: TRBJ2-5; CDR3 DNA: TGCGCCAGCAGTGAAACAGGAGGAGAGACCCAGTACTTC; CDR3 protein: CASSETGGETQYF